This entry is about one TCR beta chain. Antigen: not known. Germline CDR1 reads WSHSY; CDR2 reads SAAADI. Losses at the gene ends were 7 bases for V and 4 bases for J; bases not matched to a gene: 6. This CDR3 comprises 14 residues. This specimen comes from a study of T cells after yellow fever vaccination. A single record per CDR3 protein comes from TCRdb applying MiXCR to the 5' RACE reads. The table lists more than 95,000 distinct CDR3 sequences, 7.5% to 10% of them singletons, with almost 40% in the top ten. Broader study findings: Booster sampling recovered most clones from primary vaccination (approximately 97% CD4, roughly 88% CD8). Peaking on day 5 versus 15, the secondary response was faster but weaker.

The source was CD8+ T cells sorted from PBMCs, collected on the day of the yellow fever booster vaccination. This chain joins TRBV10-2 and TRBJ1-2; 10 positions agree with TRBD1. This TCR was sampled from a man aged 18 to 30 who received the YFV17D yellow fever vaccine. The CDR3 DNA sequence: TGCGCCAGCAAGGACAGGGGGGCTCGCTATGGCTACACCTTC. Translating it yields CASKDRGARYGYTF.